This T cell receptor beta chain was sequenced in a study of beta chain features in type 1 diabetes. Sequencing targeted expressed TCRB transcripts, as all isolated RNA had been reverse transcribed. Sequenced by immunoSEQ multiplex PCR; TCRdb stores in-frame clones only, minus some. The sample holds about 250,000 clones, 11% seen once. In this sample, this clone turned up once. Its specificity is unknown. General study findings and limits: In every one of the four CD4+ subsets, TCRB CDR3s were moderately but significantly shorter in Type 1 diabetes patients. PCR might favor shorter templates, but any such skew would affect patients and controls equally. Compared with healthy donors, patients appeared to share more similar naive, central memory and regulatory TCRB repertoires.

This clonotype was sampled from a man aged 25 to 40 with type 1 diabetes. Material: naive CD4+ T cells from blood.

CDR3 coding DNA: TGTGCCAGCAGCTTAGGGGGGCCGGGGAGCAATCAGCCCCAGCATTTT. Translation: CASSLGGPGSNQPQHF. The gene calls are TRBV7-2 and TRBJ1-5; a weak D match, TRBD1 (6 bases). V lost 1 base and J 1 base, leaving 11 bases between the germline ends. Germline V gene lookup returns CDR1 SGHTA and CDR2 FQGNSA. The CDR3 is made up of 16 amino acids.